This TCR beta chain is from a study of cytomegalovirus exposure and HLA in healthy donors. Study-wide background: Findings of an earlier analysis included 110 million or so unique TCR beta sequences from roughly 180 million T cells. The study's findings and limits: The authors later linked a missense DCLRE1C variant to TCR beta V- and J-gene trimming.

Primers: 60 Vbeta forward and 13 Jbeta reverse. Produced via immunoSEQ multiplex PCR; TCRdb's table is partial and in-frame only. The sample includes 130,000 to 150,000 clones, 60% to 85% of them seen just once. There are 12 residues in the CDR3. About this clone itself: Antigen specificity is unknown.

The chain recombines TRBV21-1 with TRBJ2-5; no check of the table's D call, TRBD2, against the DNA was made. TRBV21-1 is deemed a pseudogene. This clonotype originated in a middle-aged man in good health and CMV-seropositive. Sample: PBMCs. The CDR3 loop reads CASSPYQETQYF. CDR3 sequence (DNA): TGTGCCAGCAGCCCGTACCAAGAGACCCAGTACTTC.